The next 31 T cell receptor beta chains were all read from a single sample in a study of spatial heterogeneity in lung cancer. MiXCR, applied by TCRdb to the 5' RACE reads, yields one record per CDR3 protein. The repertoire holds 4,700 or so distinct CDR3 sequences, roughly a fifth seen once, with roughly 24% in the top ten. Described time point: sample taken at primary tumor resection. Unsorted tumor, nontumor lung tissue or cryopreserved PBMC supplied the whole RNA. The source was normal lung tissue next to the tumor, collected at surgery. Source of these receptors: a female donor with early-stage non-small cell lung cancer.

A word on this clonotype: The size of this beta chain means little, since it is a stray read in a library made for alpha chains. The chain has TRBV5-4 and TRBJ2-1; 7 bases map to TRBD2. The CDR3 sequence is 13 residues long. Germline CDR1 and CDR2: SGHNT and YYREEE (reference sequence). V lost 4 bases and J lost 6; bases outside the gene matches: 4. This chain's CDR3 is CASSRDYGNEQFF. The CDR3 region has the DNA TGTGCCAGCAGCCGGGACTACGGCAATGAGCAGTTCTTC.

A note on this clonotype: This beta chain turned up in a library designed for alpha chains; as an off-target read, its abundance says little. The rearrangement uses TRBV5-1 and TRBJ1-1, with TRBD1 as a possible D gene (5 bases). V lost 0 bases and J lost 0, with 12 bases in between. The CDR3 runs 16 residues. CDR1 is SGHRS and CDR2 is YFSETQ in the germline V gene. The CDR3 bases are TGCGCCAGCAGCTTGGTGCAGGGAAGAATGAACACTGAAGCTTTCTTT. Protein product: CASSLVQGRMNTEAFF.

This clonotype was recorded many times. A library prepared for alpha chains yielded this beta chain as an off-target read; its size is of little meaning. The chain is built from TRBV24-1 and TRBJ2-1; no reliable D call. The CDR3 runs 13 residues. V was cut by 2 bases and J by 6 bases, with 7 bases left in between. In germline, CDR1 is KGHDR, CDR2 SFDVKD. The CDR3 here is CATSDWTANEQFF. In nucleotides, the CDR3 is TGTGCCACCAGTGATTGGACCGCCAATGAGCAGTTCTTC.

Within the sample, this clonotype is medium-sized. This beta chain is an unintended read in a library built for alpha chains; its size means little. This rearrangement joins TRBV11-2 to TRBJ2-1; a weak D match, TRBD1 (5 bases). The CDR3 spans 14 residues. The germline V gene encodes CDR1 SGHAT and CDR2 FQNNGV. V was trimmed by 3 bases and J by 2 bases, leaving 8 bases between them. CDR3 in DNA: TGTGCCAGCAGCTTGATGACAGCCTACAATGAGCAGTTCTTC. It encodes CASSLMTAYNEQFF.

On this clonotype itself: This beta chain is a stray sequence in a library constructed for alpha chains; its clone size is not meaningful. The rearrangement links TRBV6-5 to TRBJ2-2; TRBD1 is a possible D gene (5 bases). The ends were cut back, 5 bases at V and 2 bases at J, with 18 bases in the middle. Germline assignment: CDR1 MNHEY and CDR2 SVGAGI. This CDR3 is 17 amino acids long. As DNA, the CDR3 is TGTGCCAGCAGTCCCCGAGGCCAGGGCCCCAACACCGGGGAGCTGTTTTTT. Its translation is CASSPRGQGPNTGELFF.

By its share, this clonotype is large. A library prepared for alpha chains yielded this beta chain as an off-target read; its size is of little meaning. V is TRBV7-2 and J is TRBJ2-5, with 11 bases matching TRBD2. The CDR3 has 17 amino acids. The J segment lost 2 bases and the V segment lost 3 bases, leaving 8 bases of the junction unmatched. CDR1 is SGHTA and CDR2 is FQGNSA in the germline V gene. The chain's CDR3 is CASSLGTSGYQQETQYF. CDR3 sequence (DNA): TGTGCCAGCAGCTTGGGGACTAGCGGTTACCAACAAGAGACCCAGTACTTC.

In regard to this clonotype: A library made for alpha chains picked up this beta chain off target, so its size means little. J is TRBJ2-2 and V is TRBV6-1; D gene unclear. This CDR3 spans 14 amino acids. V lost 2 bases and J 1 base, leaving 5 bases between the germline ends. The germline V gene encodes CDR1 MNHNS and CDR2 SASEGT. The CDR3 region is CASSELENTGELFF. CDR3 DNA sequence: TGTGCCAGCAGTGAATTGGAGAACACCGGGGAGCTGTTTTTT.

Comments on this clonotype: Since it is a stray read in a library aimed at alpha chains, this beta chain has a size that is not meaningful. The V gene is TRBV11-2, the J gene TRBJ2-5; TRBD1 or TRBD2 may be the D gene (5 bases each). The germline V and J ends were trimmed by 3 bases and 1 base, with 9 bases remaining between them. CDR3 length: 14 amino acids. Germline-derived CDR1 and CDR2 are SGHAT and FQNNGV. CDR3 DNA: TGTGCCAGCAGCTTGGGACGCCCCCAAGAGACCCAGTACTTC. Amino acids: CASSLGRPQETQYF.

This clonotype was detected ten times or more. This beta chain lies outside the target of a library built for alpha chains; its clone size means little. V gene TRBV5-1 combines with J gene TRBJ2-1; D tentatively reads TRBD1 or TRBD2 (5 bases each). The CDR3 length is 15 residues. Between the trimmed V and J ends, which lost 4 bases and 9 bases, there was a span of 20 bases. Per germline, CDR1 SGHRS and CDR2 YFSETQ. The CDR3 DNA sequence: TGCGCCAGCAGCCCGGACGGGACGCCCGTATTTGAGCAGTTCTTC. Translation gives CASSPDGTPVFEQFF.

Remarks on this clonotype: Within a library made for alpha chains, this beta chain is off target, and its count is uninformative. This chain joins TRBV20-1 and TRBJ2-7, with D perhaps TRBD2 (6 bases). This CDR3 has 12 residues. The germline V gene has CDR1 DFQATT and CDR2 SNEGSKA (reference sequence). Trimming cost V 2 bases and J 3 bases, with 8 bases left between them. The DNA of the CDR3 is TGCAGTGCTAGACGGGGGAACTACGAGCAGTACTTC. Translated, it gives CSARRGNYEQYF.

This clonotype is classed as medium-sized. The library was prepared for alpha chains; this beta chain is a stray read, so its frequency means little. The gene calls are TRBV10-3 and TRBJ2-3, with 13 bases fitting TRBD2. The junction had 1 base not matched to a gene; V was cut back by 2 bases and J by 2 bases. This CDR3 region has 16 residues. Germline V lookup: CDR1 ENHRY, CDR2 SYGVKD. CDR3 in DNA: TGTGCCATCAGTGAGACTAGCGGGGGGGCCACAGATACGCAGTATTTT. This translates into CAISETSGGATDTQYF.

This clonotype occurred many times. A library made for alpha chains picked up this beta chain off target, so its size means little. CDR3 region: CASSVGQGNTGELFF. The CDR3 DNA reads as TGCGCCAGCAGCGTGGGACAGGGGAACACCGGGGAGCTGTTTTTT. The V and J genes are TRBV5-1 and TRBJ2-2; 9 bases agree with TRBD1. CDR1 is SGHRS, CDR2 YFSETQ, per germline. The CDR3 has 15 residues. The trim removed 4 bases at V and 1 base at J, leaving 2 bases unmatched.

This clonotype is categorized as large. This beta chain turned up in a library designed for alpha chains; as an off-target read, its abundance says little. This chain connects TRBV20-1 to TRBJ1-2, with a weak D call TRBD1 (6 bases). The germline gives CDR1 DFQATT, CDR2 SNEGSKA (reference sequence). The CDR3 is 14 residues long. V shed 0 bases and J shed 8 bases, with 16 bases lying between them. The CDR3 region has the DNA TGCAGTGCTAGAGATCAAAGGGGGACGCGCGGCTACACCTTC. Its translation is CSARDQRGTRGYTF.

A remark on this clonotype: This beta chain came through as a stray read in a library set up for alpha chains, and its size says little. This rearrangement joins TRBV7-2 to TRBJ1-6; 12 positions match TRBD1. This CDR3 spans 15 amino acids. Germline trimming cut 8 bases from V and 6 bases from J; bases unmatched to any gene: 5. Looked up from germline, CDR1 is SGHTA and CDR2 is FQGNSA. The CDR3 protein is CASLGTGGSNSPLHF. Here the CDR3 DNA reads TGTGCCAGCCTAGGGACAGGGGGCTCTAATTCACCCCTCCACTTT.

This clonotype was counted many times. This beta chain slipped into a library made for alpha chains as a stray read, so its size is not meaningful. The rearrangement uses TRBV7-2 and TRBJ2-5; 9 nucleotides line up with TRBD2. Germline V CDR1 and CDR2: SGHTA, FQGNSA. This CDR3 is 16 amino acids long. Trimming cost V 0 bases and J 4 bases; bases outside gene matches: 6. The CDR3 coding sequence is TGTGCCAGCAGCTTAGCGCGGGGACTAGCAGGAGAGACCCAGTACTTC. It specifies CASSLARGLAGETQYF.

This clonotype qualifies as medium-sized. This beta chain slipped into a library made for alpha chains as a stray read, so its size is not meaningful. V and J are TRBV12-5 and TRBJ2-1; 11 bases align to TRBD2. V was clipped by 4 bases and J by 6 bases; unmatched bases: 8. The CDR3 loop spans 16 amino acids. Looked up from germline, CDR1 is LGHNT and CDR2 is FRNRAP. CDR3 DNA: TGTGCTAGTGGTTCGAGTAGCGGGGGGGAAGTCAATGAGCAGTTCTTC. Its translation is CASGSSSGGEVNEQFF.

This clonotype is judged medium-sized. As an off-target read in a library built for alpha chains, this beta chain has a frequency of little significance. CDR3 in DNA: TGCAGTGCTAGAGATGGGACTAGCGGGAGGGCGGACGGGGAGCTGTTTTTT. It specifies CSARDGTSGRADGELFF. The chain couples TRBV20-1 to TRBJ2-2; 16 bases line up with TRBD2. The germline V gene encodes CDR1 DFQATT and CDR2 SNEGSKA (reference sequence). CDR3 length: 17 amino acids. With V trimmed by 0 bases and J by 7 bases, 5 bases remained unmatched.

This clonotype was seen a handful of times. With the library built for alpha chains, this beta chain is off target and its frequency is not meaningful. The chain has TRBV6-5 and TRBJ2-5, with D unclear. CDR3 length equals 12 residues. V was shortened by 2 bases and J by 8 bases, with 9 bases between the two germline ends. Germline lookup yields CDR1 MNHEY and CDR2 SVGAGI. CDR3 sequence (DNA): TGTGCCAGCAGTTACCCGACGGGCACCCAGTACTTC. Amino acids: CASSYPTGTQYF.

By sample share, this clonotype is medium-sized. This beta chain came through as a stray read in a library set up for alpha chains, and its size says little. The chain has TRBV18 and TRBJ2-7, with 7 bases matching TRBD2. The CDR3 covers 14 residues. The V gene's germline CDR1 is KGHSH and CDR2 LQKENI. Trimming cost V 1 base and J 3 bases; bases outside gene matches: 3. The CDR3 nucleotides are TGTGCCAGCTCACCACTCACGGGGGGCTACGAGCAGTACTTC. Its translation is CASSPLTGGYEQYF.

By proportion, this clonotype is medium-sized. This beta chain is a stray sequence in a library constructed for alpha chains; its clone size is not meaningful. The chain carries TRBV3-1 and TRBJ1-5; D gene ambiguous. CDR1 is LGHDT and CDR2 is YNNKEL in the germline V gene (reference sequence). V shed 4 bases and J shed 0 bases, with 7 bases lying between them. This CDR3 has 14 residues. The CDR3 here is CASSPDNSNQPQHF. Written as DNA, the CDR3 is TGTGCCAGCAGCCCTGACAATAGCAATCAGCCCCAGCATTTT.

This clonotype was picked up one time. A library made for alpha chains picked up this beta chain off target, so its size means little. The V and J genes are TRBV3-1 and TRBJ2-4; the match to TRBD2 covers 13 bases. The CDR3 extends over 18 amino acids. Germline lookup yields CDR1 LGHDT and CDR2 YNNKEL (reference sequence). J was trimmed by 7 bases and V by 5 bases; bases with no gene match: 14. This CDR3 is CASSSVGLAGVGRNIQYF. The CDR3 DNA sequence: TGTGCCAGCAGCTCAGTAGGACTAGCGGGAGTGGGACGGAACATTCAGTACTTC.

This clonotype was found many times. The library was built for alpha chains, so this beta chain is an off-target read and its size means little. CDR3 nucleotides: TGTGCCAGCAGCTTAGCCCAACTAGCGGGCACAGATACGCAGTATTTT. Translation: CASSLAQLAGTDTQYF. The rearrangement uses TRBV7-8 and TRBJ2-3; 8 nucleotides line up with TRBD2. CDR1 and CDR2 from the germline V gene are SGHVS and FQNEAQ. Trimming removed 0 bases from V and 1 base from J; junction bases left unmatched: 3. There are 16 residues in the CDR3.

By frequency in the sample, this clonotype is medium-sized. This beta chain appears as a stray read in a library generated for alpha chains; its size is not informative. The chain links TRBV23-1 to TRBJ2-7, with 12 bases aligning to TRBD2. TRBV23-1 is an ORF; its function is uncertain. With 2 bases clipped from V and 7 bases from J, the junction kept 6 bases outside the gene matches. The CDR3 contains 15 residues. The CDR3 DNA reads TGCGCCAGCAGTCAACTAGCGGGGGGGCTTTGGGAGCAGTACTTC. Protein product: CASSQLAGGLWEQYF.

The table lists this clonotype with many counts. A library made for alpha chains picked up this beta chain off target, so its size means little. The chain links TRBV29-1 to TRBJ1-2, with 8 positions matching TRBD1. The V gene end was trimmed by 4 bases and the J gene end by 1 base; junction bases not matched to a gene: 5. The CDR3 is 14 residues long. Germline values: CDR1 SQVTM, CDR2 ANQGSEA. Written as DNA, the CDR3 is TGCAGCGTTGGACAGGGGTTGGGTAACTATGGCTACACCTTC. It codes for CSVGQGLGNYGYTF.

This clonotype rates as medium-sized. The size of this beta chain means little, since it is a stray read in a library made for alpha chains. The chain links TRBV24-1 to TRBJ1-1; D uncertain. Germline CDR1 is KGHDR and CDR2 is SFDVKD. This CDR3 is 15 amino acids long. V shed 4 bases and J shed 0 bases, with 11 bases lying between them. The CDR3 DNA reads TGTGCCACCAGTGACCGACCTCAGGTGAACACTGAAGCTTTCTTT. This encodes CATSDRPQVNTEAFF.

About this clonotype itself: The library was prepared for alpha chains; this beta chain is a stray read, so its frequency means little. The V gene is TRBV12-3 or TRBV12-4, the J gene TRBJ2-7, with D hard to call. The CDR3 is made up of 13 amino acids. V was pared by 6 bases and J by 9 bases, with 18 bases between. The CDR3 loop reads CASSSDPVFGQYF. The CDR3 nucleotides read TGTGCCAGCAGCTCCGACCCAGTGTTTGGGCAGTACTTC.

This clonotype was observed at least ten times. This beta chain is an unintended read in a library built for alpha chains; its size means little. The chain couples TRBV7-3 to TRBJ2-2, with a weak D call TRBD1 (5 bases). The V gene lost 5 bases and the J gene lost 1 base, with 8 bases spanning the gap. Germline V gene sequence: CDR1 SGHTA, CDR2 FQGTGA. The CDR3 consists of 14 residues. The CDR3 loop reads CASSPGQNTGELFF. CDR3 nucleotide sequence: TGTGCCAGCAGCCCTGGACAGAACACCGGGGAGCTGTTTTTT.

The table lists this clonotype with many counts. This beta chain represents an off-target read in a library built for alpha chains; its size is of limited meaning. This chain links TRBV2 with TRBJ2-5; 12 nucleotides agree with TRBD2. Germline lookup yields CDR1 SNHLY and CDR2 FYNNEI. The V and J ends lost 5 bases and 5 bases, in that order; junction bases with no gene match: 6. The CDR3 is 15 amino acids. The CDR3 nucleotides are TGTGCCAGCAGTCCTAGCGGGGGGGCCTTGGAGACCCAGTACTTC. The encoded protein is CASSPSGGALETQYF.

This clonotype is medium-sized. Being off target in a library aimed at alpha chains, this beta chain has a size of little meaning. CDR3 region: CASQGQSYEQYF. The CDR3 DNA reads as TGTGCCAGCCAGGGACAATCCTACGAGCAGTACTTC. The V gene is TRBV6-6, the J gene TRBJ2-7, with D possibly being TRBD1 (6 bases). The V end was cut by 8 bases, the J end by 1 base, with 9 bases between. CDR1 and CDR2 (germline): MNHNY, SVGAGI (reference sequence). This CDR3 region has 12 residues.

In the case of this clonotype: As an off-target read in a library built for alpha chains, this beta chain has a frequency of little significance. The V call is TRBV24-1, the J call TRBJ2-5, with D perhaps matching TRBD1 or TRBD2 (5 bases each). CDR1 is KGHDR, CDR2 SFDVKD, per germline. CDR3 length: 15 residues. Trimming cost V 4 bases and J 2 bases, with 13 bases left between them. The CDR3 DNA reads as TGTGCCACCAGTGACCCCGGGACGCAACAAGAGACCCAGTACTTC. This encodes CATSDPGTQQETQYF.

This clonotype was recorded many times. Since it is a stray read in a library aimed at alpha chains, this beta chain has a size that is not meaningful. The V gene is TRBV23-1, the J gene TRBJ1-5; 11 bases align to TRBD1. TRBV23-1 is recorded as an ORF, its role being uncertain. With 3 bases clipped from V and 5 bases from J, the junction kept 6 bases outside the gene matches. There are 16 residues in the CDR3. Written as DNA, the CDR3 is TGCGCCAGCAGTCAGCGGGACAGGGGGATTCATCAGCCCCAGCATTTT. Its translation: CASSQRDRGIHQPQHF.